The 14 T cell receptor beta chains listed next were all sequenced from one sample in a study of cytomegalovirus exposure and HLA in healthy donors. PCR was performed using 60 Vbeta and 13 Jbeta primers. Here immunoSEQ multiplex PCR was the method, and the copy in TCRdb shows in-frame clones only, minus some. The sample has under 150,000 clones, over 60% seen once; the top ten hold around 5.8%. The sequenced sample consisted of PBMCs. These receptors were collected from a woman in her thirties or forties in good health and CMV-seronegative.

The chain is built from TRBV28 and TRBJ2-2, with D tentatively TRBD2 (6 bases). From germline, CDR1 is MDHEN and CDR2 SYDVKM. The CDR3 is 14 residues long. V was shortened by 5 bases and J by 5 bases, with 12 bases between the two germline ends. CDR3 in amino acids: CASSQNRETGELFF. The DNA for the CDR3 is TGTGCCAGCAGTCAAAACCGGGAGACCGGGGAGCTGTTTTTT.

The rearrangement joins TRBV28 to TRBJ2-7; the D gene is possibly TRBD1 (5 bases). The germline V and J ends were trimmed by 1 base and 2 bases, with 12 bases remaining between them. Looked up from germline, CDR1 is MDHEN and CDR2 is SYDVKM. The CDR3 totals 15 residues. In DNA, the CDR3 is TGTGCCAGCAGTTTATTCACAACAGGTACCTACGAGCAGTACTTC. Translation: CASSLFTTGTYEQYF.

This rearrangement joins TRBV7-2 to TRBJ2-1; no clear D. Between the trimmed V and J ends, which lost 2 bases and 9 bases, there was a span of 5 bases. Germline values: CDR1 SGHTA, CDR2 FQGNSA. This CDR3 has 11 amino acids. The CDR3 DNA follows: TGTGCCAGCAGCTTATGGGCTGAGCAGTTCTTC. It translates to CASSLWAEQFF.

The chain combines TRBV4-2 with TRBJ2-1, with D possibly matching TRBD2 (6 bases). CDR3 length: 13 residues. CDR1 and CDR2 from the germline V gene are LGHNA and YNFKEQ. The V end was cut by 6 bases, the J end by 0 bases, with 6 bases between. CDR3 in amino acids: CASREGSYNEQFF. The CDR3 DNA sequence: TGTGCCAGCAGGGAGGGCTCCTACAATGAGCAGTTCTTC.

This clone was found once. The chain carries TRBV5-4 and TRBJ1-2; D call uncertain. Germline loops: CDR1 SGHNT, CDR2 YYREEE (reference sequence). CDR3 size: 13 residues. The ends were cut back, 10 bases at V and 7 bases at J, with 20 bases in the middle. CDR3 bases: TGTGCCGCGAACCGCCCGCTGGACTCTGGCTACACCTTC. It translates to CAANRPLDSGYTF.

This chain connects TRBV13 to TRBJ1-2; 11 positions match TRBD1. With 4 bases clipped from V and 4 bases from J, the junction kept 5 bases outside the gene matches. This CDR3 is 15 amino acids long. Germline V CDR1 and CDR2: PRHDT, FYEKMQ (reference sequence). The CDR3 reads CASSSGTGGSYGYTF. Written as DNA, the CDR3 is TGTGCCAGCAGCTCGGGGACAGGGGGTTCCTATGGCTACACCTTC.

The chain uses TRBV14 and TRBJ2-5; TRBD2 might be the D (6 bases). The germline V gene encodes CDR1 SGHDN and CDR2 FVKESK. The CDR3 runs 12 residues. The V end was cut by 5 bases, the J end by 11 bases, with 15 bases between. The CDR3 here is CASSATSWEQYF. DNA of the CDR3: TGTGCCAGCAGCGCAACTAGCTGGGAGCAGTACTTC.

This clone has just a few counts. The J gene is TRBJ2-1, the V gene TRBV7-6; 7 bases fit TRBD1. V shed 0 bases, J shed 4 bases, and the junction held 6 bases outside the gene matches. Germline V lookup: CDR1 SGHVS, CDR2 FNYEAQ. The CDR3 spans 16 residues. Here the CDR3 reads CASSLAHRGPYNEQFF. As DNA, the CDR3 is TGTGCCAGCAGCTTAGCGCACAGGGGCCCATACAATGAGCAGTTCTTC.

The rearrangement joins TRBV6-1 to TRBJ1-1, with a tentative D call TRBD1 (6 bases). Germline lookup yields CDR1 MNHNS and CDR2 SASEGT. Trimming stripped 7 bases from V and 2 bases from J, with 14 bases between. The CDR3 contains 14 residues. The CDR3 loop is CASTIRTVNTEAFF. The DNA for the CDR3 is TGTGCCAGCACTATAAGGACAGTTAACACTGAAGCTTTCTTT.

The chain couples TRBV11-3 to TRBJ2-7; no clear D. Germline V gene data show CDR1 as SGHNT and CDR2 as YENEEA. The V end was cut by 0 bases, the J end by 6 bases, with 9 bases between. The CDR3 is 13 residues long. The CDR3 bases are TGTGCCAGCAGCTTAGATGAGGTATCCGAGCAGTACTTC. Amino acids: CASSLDEVSEQYF.

The rearrangement uses TRBV5-1 and TRBJ2-7, with D perhaps TRBD2 (5 bases). Germline V gene lookup returns CDR1 SGHRS and CDR2 YFSETQ. V was pared by 5 bases and J by 7 bases, with 22 bases between. The CDR3 is made up of 15 amino acids. The CDR3 protein is CASRGVIGPLGEQYF. CDR3 in DNA: TGCGCCAGCAGGGGAGTGATAGGGCCTCTGGGTGAGCAGTACTTC.

V and J are TRBV19 and TRBJ2-1; weak D call: TRBD1 (6 bases). There are 15 residues in the CDR3. Trimming shortened V by 2 bases and J by 5 bases, and 13 bases separated the two germline ends. The germline CDR1 and CDR2 sequences are LNHDA and SQIVND (reference sequence). The CDR3: CASSITQGPNNEQFF. The CDR3 nucleotides are TGTGCCAGTAGTATAACCCAGGGGCCGAACAATGAGCAGTTCTTC.

This chain connects TRBV9 to TRBJ2-2, with 9 bases fitting TRBD1. V dropped 3 bases and J dropped 5; count of bases not matched to a gene: 5. This CDR3 region has 15 residues. Germline CDR1 SGDLS, CDR2 YYNGEE. The CDR3 nucleotides read TGTGCCAGCAGCGCCCGGACAGGGGAAACCGGGGAGCTGTTTTTT. The encoded protein is CASSARTGETGELFF.

The chain has TRBV7-9 and TRBJ2-3, with D possibly being TRBD2 (5 bases). Germline CDR1 is SEHNR and CDR2 is FQNEAQ (reference sequence). The CDR3 consists of 16 residues. Trimming cost V 5 bases and J 3 bases, with 18 bases left between them. CDR3 residues: CASSLMDFFRTDTQYF. DNA for the CDR3: TGTGCCAGCAGCCTAATGGACTTCTTTCGTACAGATACGCAGTATTTT.